This T cell receptor beta chain was identified in a study of T cell repertoires in cytomegalovirus infection. This CDR3 has 14 residues. V was trimmed by 2 bases and J by 0 bases, leaving 5 bases between them. TCRdb re-analysed the reads in MiXCR, keeping a single row per CDR3 protein. The sample lists some 220,000 distinct CDR3 sequences, under 8.5% occurring once. In this sample, this clonotype turned up many times. The V call is TRBV12-3 or TRBV12-4, the J call TRBJ1-3; no clear D. The clonotype originates from a human donor in good health (CMV status not recorded). Some clones in this sample may be carry-over from other donors' samples. Sequences were obtained from PBMCs. CDR3 sequence reads: CASSLTYSGNTIYF. In DNA, the CDR3 is TGTGCCAGCAGTTTAACGTACTCTGGAAACACCATATATTTT.